These 2 T cell receptor beta chains originate from one sample sequenced in a study of human T cells and chemical hapten exposure. Time point: patch test 1, 2 weeks after DPC sensitization. Noted treatment: therapeutic diphenylcyclopropenone sensitization with weekly scalp DPC. TCRdb ran MiXCR on the RACE reads and lists one entry per CDR3 protein. This table has some 50,000 distinct CDR3 sequences, about a tenth appearing once. Sequencing was performed on whole blood, taken in connection with sensitization to the hapten diphenylcyclopropenone (DPC). The receptors originated from a woman aged 40 to 50 with alopecia areata. Some clones in this sample may be carry-over from other donors' samples.

The chain uses TRBV5-4 and TRBJ2-7, with D possibly matching TRBD2 (7 bases). The germline gives CDR1 SGHNT, CDR2 YYREEE (reference sequence). This CDR3 is built from 15 residues. V was pared by 2 bases and J by 2 bases, with 14 bases between. The CDR3 loop reads CASSFRGAPTYEQYF. In DNA, the CDR3 is TGTGCCAGCAGCTTTCGGGGGGCTCCTACCTACGAGCAGTACTTC.

This clonotype was observed many times. CDR3 loop: CASNSLLQGARYSNQPQHF. The CDR3 DNA is TGTGCCAGCAACTCTTTGTTACAGGGGGCAAGATATAGCAATCAGCCCCAGCATTTT. The chain uses TRBV28 and TRBJ1-5; 9 positions match TRBD1. V shed 7 bases, J shed 0 bases, and the junction held 16 bases outside the gene matches. This CDR3 is 19 amino acids long. Germline lookup yields CDR1 MDHEN and CDR2 SYDVKM.